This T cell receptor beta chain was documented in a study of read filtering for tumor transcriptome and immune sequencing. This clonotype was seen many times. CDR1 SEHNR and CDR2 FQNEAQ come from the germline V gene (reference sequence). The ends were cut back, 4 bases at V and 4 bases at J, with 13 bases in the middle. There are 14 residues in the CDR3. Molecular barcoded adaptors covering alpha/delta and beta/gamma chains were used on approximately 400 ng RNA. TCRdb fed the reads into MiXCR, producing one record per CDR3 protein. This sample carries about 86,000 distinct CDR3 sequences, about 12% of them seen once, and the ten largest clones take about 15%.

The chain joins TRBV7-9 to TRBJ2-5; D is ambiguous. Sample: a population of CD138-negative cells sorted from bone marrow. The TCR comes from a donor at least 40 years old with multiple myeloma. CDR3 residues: CASSYPSSGETQYF. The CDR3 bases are TGTGCCAGCAGCTACCCTTCATCGGGAGAGACCCAGTACTTC.